This T cell receptor (beta chain) was identified in a study of CD8 T cells in Susac syndrome. RNA, at about 0.45 to 1 ug, was reverse transcribed with random hexamers. TCRdb re-derived calls from the immunoSEQ multiplex PCR reads in MiXCR, one entry per CDR3 protein. The profile shows under 2,500 distinct CDR3 sequences, about 69% of them singletons. Study findings and constraints: The study acknowledged a relatively small number of individuals in its TCR sequencing and HLA analysis.

The germline V gene encodes CDR1 LGHNA and CDR2 YSLEER. This CDR3 comprises 16 residues. The junction had 6 bases not matched to a gene; V was cut back by 3 bases and J by 4 bases. TEMRA sorting used CD27 and CD45RA to define memory subsets. Blood CD8+ and CD4+ T cells underwent high-throughput TCR beta sequencing. Total CD8+ cells were sequenced, and sorted CD8+ TEMRA cells were sequenced as well. In the case of this clonotype: The antigen remains undetermined.

The source material was CD8+ TEMRA cells from PBMCs. Indicated subset: FACS-sorted terminally differentiated effector memory CD8+ T cells re-expressing CD45RA (CD8+ TEMRA). This rearrangement joins TRBV4-3 to TRBJ2-5; 12 nucleotides match TRBD1. The clonotype was recovered from a human donor with Susac syndrome. This CDR3 reads CASSQDPGQGAETQYF. As DNA, the CDR3 is TGCGCCAGCAGCCAGGACCCGGGACAGGGGGCAGAGACCCAGTACTTC.